The rows below give T cell receptor beta chains drawn from one sample of a study of OX40 agonist ivuxolimab in advanced cancers. Generated by immunoSEQ multiplex PCR, the TCRdb table keeps only in-frame clones and is missing some. The table has about 82,000 clones, 88% seen once; the top ten hold about 0.8%. The sample here was CD4+ or CD8+ T cells sorted from blood, taken in a trial of the OX40 agonist ivuxolimab. These receptors came from an adult with an advanced solid tumor such as melanoma, head and neck, liver or kidney cancer. Both conserved end residues are part of each CDR3. The D gene is left open where the match is weak. A clone size is listed for some rows: how often the clone was seen (once, few, many), or a class if it is expanded.

J: TRBJ1-5
V: TRBV10-3
size: few
D: TRBD1
CDR3: CAISEPGQGNQPQHF
DNA: TGTGCCATCAGTGAGCCTGGACAGGGGAATCAGCCCCAGCATTTT

J: TRBJ2-3
V: TRBV7-9
size: .
D: TRBD2
CDR3: CASSAWRGRADTQYF
DNA: TGTGCCAGCAGCGCCTGGCGCGGGAGGGCCGATACGCAGTATTTT

J: TRBJ1-1
V: TRBV2
size: .
D: TRBD1
CDR3: CASSEARSTGVAFF
DNA: TGTGCCAGCAGTGAAGCGCGGTCGACAGGGGTGGCTTTCTTT

J: TRBJ2-1
V: TRBV7-2
size: .
D: .
CDR3: CASSLVYSEQFF
DNA: TGTGCCAGCAGCTTAGTCTACTCTGAGCAGTTCTTC

J: TRBJ2-2
V: TRBV6-6
size: .
D: TRBD2
CDR3: CASSTSGKGAGELFF
DNA: TGTGCCAGCAGCACTAGCGGGAAAGGGGCCGGGGAGCTGTTTTTT

J: TRBJ1-4
V: TRBV27
size: .
D: .
CDR3: CASSPQQGATNEKLFF
DNA: TGTGCCAGCAGTCCACAACAGGGCGCAACTAATGAAAAACTGTTTTTT

J: TRBJ1-4
V: TRBV5-1
size: .
D: .
CDR3: CASSGKDSLNEKLFF
DNA: TGCGCCAGCAGCGGAAAGGACAGCCTTAATGAAAAACTGTTTTTT

J: TRBJ2-7
V: TRBV5-4
size: .
D: TRBD2
CDR3: CASSSTGGYEQYF
DNA: TGTGCCAGCAGCAGTACGGGAGGGTACGAGCAGTACTTC

J: TRBJ2-7
V: TRBV7-8
size: .
D: TRBD1
CDR3: CASSLVIRGLNEQYF
DNA: TGTGCCAGCAGCTTAGTTATCAGGGGGCTCAACGAGCAGTACTTC

J: TRBJ2-5
V: TRBV27
size: once
D: TRBD2
CDR3: CASSSPGLAEETQYF
DNA: TGTGCCAGCAGTTCCCCGGGACTAGCGGAAGAGACCCAGTACTTC

J: TRBJ2-1
V: TRBV4-2
size: .
D: .
CDR3: CASSQDFGSYNEQFF
DNA: TGTGCCAGCAGCCAAGATTTCGGGTCCTACAATGAGCAGTTCTTC

J: TRBJ2-3
V: TRBV29-1
size: once
D: .
CDR3: CSVAIGGSDTQYF
DNA: TGCAGCGTTGCAATCGGGGGTTCAGATACGCAGTATTTT

J: TRBJ2-3
V: TRBV7-3
size: .
D: .
CDR3: CASSLWDHRDTQYF
DNA: TGTGCCAGCAGCTTATGGGACCATCGGGATACGCAGTATTTT

J: TRBJ2-5
V: TRBV4-1
size: .
D: TRBD2
CDR3: CASSHPSGIPQETQYF
DNA: TGCGCCAGCAGCCACCCTAGCGGGATCCCCCAAGAGACCCAGTACTTC

J: TRBJ1-3
V: TRBV7-2
size: .
D: .
CDR3: CASSLATRGLLGNTIYF
DNA: TGTGCCAGCAGCTTAGCGACGAGGGGTTTGTTGGGAAACACCATATATTTT

J: TRBJ2-2
V: TRBV9
size: few
D: TRBD2
CDR3: CASKQAGDTGELFF
DNA: TGTGCCAGCAAACAGGCGGGGGACACCGGGGAGCTGTTTTTT

J: TRBJ1-1
V: TRBV19
size: .
D: .
CDR3: CASSIEGDTEAFF
DNA: TGTGCCAGTAGTATAGAGGGGGACACTGAAGCTTTCTTT

J: TRBJ1-2
V: TRBV7-9
size: .
D: .
CDR3: CASSLGGRGDPNYGYTF
DNA: TGTGCCAGCAGCTTAGGCGGTCGAGGGGACCCTAACTATGGCTACACCTTC

J: TRBJ2-3
V: TRBV9
size: .
D: .
CDR3: CASSVLVGSTDTQYF
DNA: TGTGCCAGCAGCGTACTGGTGGGGAGCACGGATACGCAGTATTTT

J: TRBJ2-1
V: TRBV7-2
size: .
D: .
CDR3: CASSLAWAGMIF
DNA: TGTGCCAGCAGCTTAGCCTGGGCTGGGATGATCTTC

J: TRBJ2-2
V: TRBV9
size: .
D: .
CDR3: CASSVVDQSGGELFF
DNA: TGTGCCAGCAGCGTAGTGGACCAGAGTGGTGGGGAGCTGTTTTTT

J: TRBJ2-2
V: TRBV19
size: .
D: .
CDR3: CASSIEQGSLIGELFF
DNA: TGTGCCAGTAGTATCGAACAGGGAAGTTTGATCGGGGAGCTGTTTTTT

J: TRBJ2-1
V: TRBV27
size: .
D: TRBD1
CDR3: CASSFDRGPLYNEQFF
DNA: TGTGCCAGCAGTTTCGACAGGGGACCTTTGTACAATGAGCAGTTCTTC

J: TRBJ2-1
V: TRBV5-1
size: .
D: .
CDR3: CASTTVGSSYNEQFF
DNA: TGCGCCAGTACCACAGTGGGGAGCTCCTACAATGAGCAGTTCTTC

J: TRBJ1-2
V: TRBV10-3
size: .
D: TRBD1
CDR3: CAISPGQGDYGYTF
DNA: TGTGCCATCAGTCCGGGACAGGGAGACTATGGCTACACCTTC

J: TRBJ1-6
V: TRBV28
size: .
D: .
CDR3: CASSYPRNSPLHF
DNA: TGTGCCAGCAGTTACCCACGGAATTCACCCCTCCACTTT

J: TRBJ1-3
V: TRBV19
size: .
D: .
CDR3: CASSDDFSGNTIYF
DNA: TGTGCCAGTAGCGACGACTTCTCTGGAAACACCATATATTTT

J: TRBJ2-1
V: TRBV7-2
size: .
D: TRBD1
CDR3: CASSSQGRASWDEQFF
DNA: TGTGCCAGCAGCTCACAGGGGCGGGCTAGCTGGGATGAGCAGTTCTTC

J: TRBJ1-2
V: TRBV5-6
size: .
D: TRBD1
CDR3: CASSSTQGARYTF
DNA: TGTGCCAGCAGCTCAACCCAGGGGGCGCGCTACACCTTC

J: TRBJ2-1
V: TRBV4-3
size: .
D: TRBD2
CDR3: CASSQDRLAGADEQFF
DNA: TGCGCCAGCAGCCAAGATCGACTAGCGGGAGCCGATGAGCAGTTCTTC

J: TRBJ2-7
V: TRBV21-1
size: once
D: .
CDR3: CASTSRTSGRAIFYEQYF
DNA: TGTGCCAGCACTTCCCGGACTAGCGGGAGGGCCATTTTTTACGAGCAGTACTTC

J: TRBJ2-6
V: TRBV2
size: .
D: .
CDR3: CASRLSSGANVLTF
DNA: TGTGCCAGCCGACTTTCTTCTGGGGCCAACGTCCTGACTTTC

J: TRBJ2-3
V: TRBV11-3
size: .
D: TRBD2
CDR3: CASSLGGGLKYF
DNA: TGTGCCAGCAGCTTAGGGGGGGGACTAAAGTATTTT

J: TRBJ1-1
V: TRBV28
size: few
D: .
CDR3: CASSPNVWGRNTEAFF
DNA: TGTGCCAGCAGCCCTAATGTTTGGGGACGAAACACTGAAGCTTTCTTT

J: TRBJ2-7
V: TRBV5-1
size: .
D: TRBD1
CDR3: CASRPGTGSHEQYF
DNA: TGCGCCAGCAGACCCGGGACAGGGAGCCACGAGCAGTACTTC

J: TRBJ2-3
V: TRBV6-4
size: .
D: .
CDR3: CASSPDTVDTQYF
DNA: TGTGCCAGCAGTCCGGACACCGTGGATACGCAGTATTTT

J: TRBJ2-5
V: TRBV6-1
size: .
D: .
CDR3: CASNAGKETQYF
DNA: TGTGCCAGCAATGCAGGGAAAGAGACCCAGTACTTC

J: TRBJ2-3
V: TRBV10-3
size: .
D: TRBD2
CDR3: CAISGTSGPSTDTQYF
DNA: TGTGCCATCAGTGGGACTAGCGGTCCTAGCACAGATACGCAGTATTTT

J: TRBJ1-2
V: TRBV6-1
size: .
D: .
CDR3: CASSETRQGHRGYTF
DNA: TGTGCCAGCAGTGAAACGCGTCAGGGCCACCGTGGCTACACCTTC

J: TRBJ2-7
V: TRBV6-5
size: once
D: .
CDR3: CASRGTYDEQYF
DNA: TGTGCCAGCAGGGGAACCTACGACGAGCAGTACTTC

J: TRBJ2-1
V: TRBV28
size: few
D: TRBD2
CDR3: CASGVSGRSYNEQFF
DNA: TGTGCCAGCGGTGTAAGCGGGAGATCCTACAATGAGCAGTTCTTC

J: TRBJ2-1
V: TRBV27
size: few
D: TRBD2
CDR3: CASSPTSGRQFF
DNA: TGTGCCAGCAGTCCTACTAGCGGACGACAGTTCTTC

J: TRBJ2-3
V: TRBV18
size: .
D: TRBD2
CDR3: CASSPFDASGRDTDTQYF
DNA: TGTGCCAGCTCACCGTTCGATGCGAGCGGGAGGGATACAGATACGCAGTATTTT

J: TRBJ2-3
V: TRBV27
size: .
D: .
CDR3: CASSLSFPTDTQYF
DNA: TGTGCCAGCAGTTTAAGTTTCCCCACAGATACGCAGTATTTT

J: TRBJ1-1
V: TRBV30
size: .
D: .
CDR3: CAWSRSRTEAFF
DNA: TGTGCCTGGAGTAGGTCGAGGACTGAAGCTTTCTTT

J: TRBJ2-7
V: TRBV6-5
size: .
D: .
CDR3: CASSYTRTYEQYF
DNA: TGTGCCAGCAGTTACACCAGAACGTACGAGCAGTACTTC

J: TRBJ2-7
V: TRBV5-6
size: .
D: .
CDR3: CASSLDLGYEQYF
DNA: TGTGCCAGCAGCTTGGATTTAGGCTACGAGCAGTACTTC

J: TRBJ1-4
V: TRBV6-5
size: .
D: TRBD1
CDR3: CASRGQGGGGLFF
DNA: TGTGCCAGCCGGGGACAGGGAGGTGGAGGACTGTTTTTT

J: TRBJ2-2
V: TRBV6-5
size: .
D: .
CDR3: CASSYSQAGDTGELFF
DNA: TGTGCCAGCAGTTACTCGCAGGCAGGGGACACCGGGGAGCTGTTTTTT

J: TRBJ1-5
V: TRBV7-8
size: .
D: TRBD1
CDR3: CASSLVGTGNQPQHF
DNA: TGTGCCAGCAGCTTAGTGGGGACAGGCAATCAGCCCCAGCATTTT